This T cell receptor (beta chain) stems from a study of cytomegalovirus exposure and HLA in healthy donors. Note on this clone: Its target is not known.

Study-level findings and limits: In an earlier analysis, about 87% or about 30%: the productive usage of most TCR beta V segments. There were some public TCRs occurring in many donors, but most TCR sequences were rare. The analysis excluded some indistinguishable V segments, including TRBV6-2 and TRBV6-3.

Germline V gene lookup returns CDR1 MNHEY and CDR2 SMNVEV (reference sequence). There are 13 residues in the CDR3. J lost 1 base, V lost 6 bases, and 2 bases had no gene match. The PCR employed 60 Vbeta primers together with 13 Jbeta primers. In the source study's methods: As a later analysis found, there were 78 million or so unique TCR beta chains, of which roughly 11 million were shared. Clones were read by immunoSEQ multiplex PCR, and TCRdb kept only the in-frame ones, dropping some. V and J calls plus clone size are reproduced from that table; the DNA served to infer D and trimming. This sample has fewer than 200,000 clones; around a tenth occur once, and the top ten carry approximately 1.5%.

The source is a woman in her twenties or thirties in good health and CMV-seropositive. Sequencing was performed on PBMCs. The chain joins TRBV27 to TRBJ1-1; the match to TRBD1 covers 7 bases. CDR3 amino acids: CASRRQGNTEAFF. CDR3 DNA: TGTGCCAGCAGAAGACAGGGGAACACTGAAGCTTTCTTT.